This T cell receptor (beta chain) appears in the sequencing data of a study of blood T cell repertoires in COVID-19. The CDR3 length is 17 residues. Germline V CDR1 and CDR2: SNHLY, FYNNEI. With V trimmed by 6 bases and J by 5 bases, 8 bases remained unmatched. Sequencing used immunoSEQ multiplex PCR; TCRdb keeps in-frame clones, though not all of them. The data show roughly 260,000 clones, more than 90% seen once. The sequenced sample consisted of peripheral blood. This clonotype originated in a person aged 18-30 years with COVID-19, enrolled during active disease. V usage is TRBV2 and J usage is TRBJ1-6; 12 nucleotides align to TRBD1. This chain's CDR3 is CASSGTGGSLNNSPLHF. The CDR3 coding sequence is TGTGCCAGCAGCGGGACAGGGGGCTCCCTGAATAATTCACCCCTCCACTTT.